What follows are 13 T cell receptor beta chains derived from one specimen sequenced in a study of OX40 agonist ivuxolimab in advanced cancers. Assay: immunoSEQ multiplex PCR; the TCRdb copy retains only in-frame clones and omits some. Of some 55,000 clones in the sample, 91% were seen once. This specimen consisted of CD4+ or CD8+ T cells sorted from blood, obtained in a trial of the OX40 agonist ivuxolimab. The receptors were gathered from an adult with an advanced solid tumor such as melanoma, head and neck, liver or kidney cancer.

This chain uses TRBV5-4 with TRBJ2-7; perhaps TRBD2 as D (6 bases). Germline assignment: CDR1 SGHNT and CDR2 YYREEE (reference sequence). This CDR3 comprises 16 residues. The V end lost 3 bases, the J end lost 0 bases, and 16 bases lay between the germline ends. The DNA of the CDR3 is TGTGCCAGCAGCTCCCTAGGGGCGGGGAGCTCCTACGAGCAGTACTTC. This gives the protein CASSSLGAGSSYEQYF.

The rearrangement joins TRBV27 to TRBJ2-7; D is uncertain. The V end was cut by 5 bases, the J end by 0 bases, with 11 bases between. Germline V gene sequence: CDR1 MNHEY, CDR2 SMNVEV (reference sequence). The CDR3 is 14 amino acids. The CDR3 DNA sequence: TGTGCCAGCAGTCCCGCGGCGGACTCCTACGAGCAGTACTTC. This encodes CASSPAADSYEQYF.

The gene calls are TRBV6-1 and TRBJ1-2; 7 bases agree with TRBD1. This CDR3 comprises 14 residues. J lost 8 bases, V lost 5 bases, and 11 bases had no gene match. Germline V gene data show CDR1 as MNHNS and CDR2 as SASEGT. The CDR3 nucleotides read TGTGCCAGCAGTTCCCTAGACAGGGCTAACGGCTACACCTTC. It encodes CASSSLDRANGYTF.

The rearrangement joins TRBV12-5 to TRBJ2-5, with 9 bases aligning to TRBD2. Germline CDR1 and CDR2: LGHNT and FRNRAP. CDR3 size: 14 residues. This CDR3 is CVSARGGAEETQYF. The CDR3, as DNA: TGTGTTAGCGCGCGGGGGGGAGCCGAAGAGACCCAGTACTTC.

V and J are TRBV19 and TRBJ2-7; 8 bases align to TRBD2. Germline V CDR1 and CDR2: LNHDA, SQIVND (reference sequence). This CDR3 is built from 14 residues. The junction had 6 bases not matched to a gene; V was cut back by 8 bases and J by 0 bases. The CDR3 sequence is CASSLAGGSYEQYF. The CDR3 DNA sequence: TGTGCCAGTTCTCTAGCGGGTGGCTCCTACGAGCAGTACTTC. Drawing the rest from reference TRBV19 and TRBJ2-7, the complete variable domain is DGGITQSPKYLFRKEGQNVTLSCEQNLNHDAMYWYRQDPGQGLRLIYYSQIVNDFQKGDIAEGYSVSREKKESFPLTVTSAQKNPTAFYLCASSLAGGSYEQYFGPGTRLTVT.

This rearrangement joins TRBV5-5 to TRBJ1-5, with D hard to call. V was cut by 0 bases and J by 8 bases, with 12 bases left in between. The CDR3 has 14 amino acids. Per germline, CDR1 SGHKS and CDR2 YYEKEE (reference sequence). For the CDR3, the DNA is TGTGCCAGCAGCTTGGAGGGAGGGAGGAAGCCCCAGCATTTT. Its translation: CASSLEGGRKPQHF.

The DNA of the CDR3 is TGTGCCAGCTCCATGACAGGGGACGATGGCTACACCTTC. Residues: CASSMTGDDGYTF. The V and J genes are TRBV18 and TRBJ1-2; 8 nucleotides agree with TRBD1. V lost 6 bases and J lost 6; bases outside the gene matches: 6. The CDR3 totals 13 residues. The germline gives CDR1 KGHSH, CDR2 LQKENI.

This chain links TRBV6-6 with TRBJ2-2, with 7 bases identical to TRBD1. Trimming at V came to 6 bases and at J to 5 bases, leaving 6 bases not matched to a gene. The CDR3 contains 14 residues. Germline lookup yields CDR1 MNHNY and CDR2 SVGAGI (reference sequence). CDR3 DNA sequence: TGTGCCAGCAGAAAGGGACAGATTACCGGGGAGCTGTTTTTT. Translating it yields CASRKGQITGELFF.

The chain has TRBV18 and TRBJ2-5, with TRBD1 matching over 8 bases. CDR3 length: 14 amino acids. Trimming cost V 4 bases and J 5 bases; bases outside gene matches: 6. CDR1 is KGHSH, CDR2 LQKENI, per germline. CDR3 loop: CASSLTGDGETQYF. Here the CDR3 DNA reads TGTGCCAGCTCACTGACAGGGGACGGCGAGACCCAGTACTTC.

The V and J genes are TRBV28 and TRBJ2-6; 8 bases line up with TRBD1. Trimming at V came to 7 bases and at J to 8 bases, leaving 4 bases not matched to a gene. Germline CDR1 MDHEN, CDR2 SYDVKM. There are 13 residues in the CDR3. The CDR3 loop reads CASNRDRTNVLTF. In nucleotides, the CDR3 is TGTGCCAGCAACAGGGACAGGACCAACGTCCTGACTTTC.

The CDR3 nucleotides are TGCAGCGTTGACGGCGGGGCAAGCTCCTACAATGAGCAGTTCTTC. The encoded protein is CSVDGGASSYNEQFF. The chain employs TRBV29-1 and TRBJ2-1; perhaps TRBD2 as D (6 bases). V was clipped by 3 bases and J by 0 bases, with 12 bases between them. CDR3 length: 15 amino acids. The V gene's germline CDR1 is SQVTM and CDR2 ANQGSEA.

The chain joins TRBV6-1 to TRBJ2-7; D not certain. The V and J ends lost 5 bases and 3 bases respectively, with 11 bases between them. From germline, CDR1 is MNHNS and CDR2 SASEGT. CDR3 length equals 13 residues. CDR3 region: CASSSTIYYEQYF. The CDR3 coding sequence is TGTGCCAGCAGTTCCACCATTTACTACGAGCAGTACTTC.

V gene TRBV7-2 combines with J gene TRBJ1-1; D not resolved. V shed 4 bases and J shed 6 bases, with 12 bases lying between them. The CDR3 is made up of 13 amino acids. CDR1 is SGHTA and CDR2 is FQGNSA in the germline V gene. The CDR3 sequence is CASSSLTGAEAFF. The DNA for the CDR3 is TGTGCCAGCAGCTCACTGACTGGCGCTGAAGCTTTCTTT.